The 8 T cell receptor beta chains in this list originate from one sample, sequenced in a study of radiotherapy plus CTLA-4 blockade in lung cancer. Assay: immunoSEQ multiplex PCR; the TCRdb copy retains only in-frame clones and omits some. The sample carries about 77,000 clones, less than 85% recorded once. Source: peripheral blood, taken from a patient treated with radiotherapy plus ipilimumab. The source is a human donor with non-small cell lung cancer whose response to radiotherapy plus ipilimumab could not be evaluated.

V and J are TRBV7-6 and TRBJ1-1, with a weak D call TRBD1 (5 bases). Trimming stripped 1 base from V and 1 base from J, with 10 bases between. The CDR3 loop spans 15 amino acids. The germline V gene encodes CDR1 SGHVS and CDR2 FNYEAQ. The CDR3 bases are TGTGCCAGCAGCTTAGTTTCCAGGGAGAACACTGAAGCTTTCTTT. Protein: CASSLVSRENTEAFF.

This clone appeared a single time. The chain carries TRBV6-5 and TRBJ2-2; possibly TRBD1 for D (6 bases). V lost 8 bases to trimming and J lost 1 base, with 8 bases between them. Germline CDR1 is MNHEY and CDR2 is SVGAGI. This CDR3 region has 13 residues. The CDR3 protein is CASLGQNTGELFF. In DNA form, the CDR3 reads TGTGCCAGCTTGGGACAGAACACCGGGGAGCTGTTTTTT.

This clone was seen a few times. The chain combines TRBV19 with TRBJ1-5, with a weak D call TRBD1 (6 bases). Trimming removed 4 bases at V and 7 bases at J, with 11 bases between. The CDR3 sequence is 13 residues long. The germline V gene has CDR1 LNHDA and CDR2 SQIVND (reference sequence). The CDR3 DNA is TGTGCCAGTAGTACGGGGGGCGGCCAGCCCCAGCATTTT. This codes for CASSTGGGQPQHF.

Ten or more counts support this clone. The chain employs TRBV5-8 and TRBJ2-7; no clear D gene. Trimming left V 4 bases short and J 1 base short, with 6 bases between. The CDR3 covers 12 residues. CDR1 and CDR2 from the germline V gene are SGHTS and YDEGEE. CDR3: CASSVLSYEQYF. CDR3 in DNA: TGTGCCAGCAGCGTGTTATCCTACGAGCAGTACTTC. Variable domain in full (rest from reference TRBV5-8 and TRBJ2-7): EAGVTQSPTHLIKTRGQQATLRCSPISGHTSVYWYQQALGLGLQFLLWYDEGEERNRGNFPPRFSGRQFPNYSSELNVNALELEDSALYLCASSVLSYEQYFGPGTRLTVT.

This chain uses TRBV5-6 with TRBJ1-1; a possible D gene is TRBD1 (6 bases). With 3 bases removed from V and 0 bases from J, the gap between germline ends came to 18 bases. Germline CDR1 reads SGHDT; CDR2 reads YYEEEE. This CDR3 has 17 residues. The CDR3 DNA reads TGTGCCAGCAGCTGGGGGCAGGGGTCAAGGATGAACACTGAAGCTTTCTTT. This sequence encodes CASSWGQGSRMNTEAFF. Full variable domain (outside the CDR3, taken from reference TRBV5-6 and TRBJ1-1): DAGVTQSPTHLIKTRGQQVTLRCSPKSGHDTVSWYQQALGQGPQFIFQYYEEEERQRGNFPDRFSGHQFPNYSSELNVNALLLGDSALYLCASSWGQGSRMNTEAFFGQGTRLTVV.

J is TRBJ2-1 and V is TRBV6-6; TRBD2 matches 10 bases. Germline CDR1 is MNHNY and CDR2 is SVGAGI (reference sequence). The CDR3 is 13 residues long. V lost 6 bases to trimming and J lost 9 bases; unmatched junction nucleotides: 5. Written as DNA, the CDR3 is TGTGCCAGCAGGGGTCGGACTAGCGGTGAGCAGTTCTTC. This encodes CASRGRTSGEQFF.

The chain couples TRBV7-2 to TRBJ1-1; tentative D call: TRBD1 (6 bases). This CDR3 comprises 15 residues. Germline lookup yields CDR1 SGHTA and CDR2 FQGNSA. V gave up 5 bases and J gave up 5 bases, with 18 bases separating them. DNA for the CDR3: TGTGCCAGCAGCGACGCGGGGGGGCTTAGTACTGAAGCTTTCTTT. Residues: CASSDAGGLSTEAFF.

This clone appeared a single time. This chain links TRBV18 with TRBJ1-2; D remains ambiguous. V lost 6 bases, J lost 6 bases, and 17 bases lay in between. This CDR3 is 14 amino acids long. Per the germline V gene, CDR1 is KGHSH and CDR2 is LQKENI. The DNA for the CDR3 is TGTGCCAGCTCGCGGGGTGCAGGAGGCGATGGCTACACCTTC. Its protein product is CASSRGAGGDGYTF.